These T cell receptor beta chains were read from a single sample in a study of T cells in Graves' hyperthyroidism and ophthalmopathy. TCRdb used MiXCR to reprocess the multiplex PCR reads, holding one entry per CDR3 protein. The sample has 350,000 or so distinct CDR3 sequences, 15% to 20% seen once. The sequencing sample was made of blood. These receptors were obtained from a woman aged 40 to 55 with Graves' ophthalmopathy. CDR3s include the opening cysteine and the closing phenylalanine or tryptophan. Fields, in order: V gene, J gene, D gene, clone size, CDR3 protein, CDR3 DNA. The D gene is left open where the match is weak. Part of the rows lack a size; the others show once, few, many or a class for expanded clones.

TRBV20-1	TRBJ1-2	.	many	CSATVNYGYTF	TGCAGTGCTACAGTTAACTATGGCTACACCTTC
TRBV27	TRBJ1-1	.	many	CASSLRVWTEAFF	TGTGCCAGCAGTTTAAGGGTGTGGACTGAAGCTTTCTTT
TRBV18	TRBJ1-5	.	many	CASSPGNVRPQHF	TGTGCCAGCTCACCAGGGAACGTTAGGCCCCAGCATTTT
TRBV6-2/TRBV6-3	TRBJ2-7	TRBD2	many	CASRARSGSSSYEQYF	TGTGCCAGCAGGGCGCGTAGCGGGAGTAGTTCCTACGAGCAGTACTTC
TRBV28	TRBJ1-1	.	many	CASTPTANTEAFF	TGTGCCAGCACCCCGACAGCGAACACTGAAGCTTTCTTT
TRBV28	TRBJ2-2	TRBD2	many	CASSPSGGGLNTGELFF	TGTGCCAGCAGTCCATCCGGGGGGGGACTAAACACCGGGGAGCTGTTTTTT
TRBV19	TRBJ1-5	.	many	CASSPQNHRQGDQPQHF	TGTGCCAGTAGTCCCCAAAATCACCGTCAGGGTGACCAGCCCCAGCATTTT
TRBV7-3	TRBJ1-2	.	many	CASSLKPSGGGHGYTF	TGTGCCAGCAGCTTAAAACCCTCCGGGGGGGGGCATGGCTACACCTTC
TRBV6-5	TRBJ1-1	TRBD1	many	CASSTTGGSTFF	TGTGCCAGCAGCACCACAGGGGGCTCGACTTTCTTT
TRBV12-3/TRBV12-4	TRBJ2-2	TRBD2	many	CASSLYSSGNTGELFF	TGTGCCAGCAGTTTATACTCTAGCGGGAACACCGGGGAGCTGTTTTTT
TRBV12-3/TRBV12-4	TRBJ1-2	TRBD1	.	CASSARQGVDGYTF	TGTGCCAGCAGTGCCAGACAGGGAGTCGATGGCTACACCTTC
TRBV7-8	TRBJ2-7	.	.	CASSFGPQLGEQYF	TGTGCCAGCAGTTTCGGGCCCCAACTTGGCGAGCAGTACTTC
TRBV6-2/TRBV6-3	TRBJ2-2	TRBD1	many	CASGNTGEAGELFF	TGTGCCAGCGGAAATACAGGGGAAGCCGGGGAGCTGTTTTTT
TRBV19	TRBJ2-5	TRBD1	many	CASSGRTGRGTQYF	TGTGCCAGCAGTGGAAGGACAGGGCGGGGGACCCAGTACTTC
TRBV6-5	TRBJ1-4	TRBD1	.	CASSYGDRLNEKLFF	TGTGCCAGCAGTTACGGGGACAGATTGAATGAAAAACTGTTTTTT
TRBV28	TRBJ2-7	.	many	CASSQLWYEQYF	TGTGCCAGCAGTCAACTTTGGTACGAGCAGTACTTC
TRBV4-1	TRBJ2-2	TRBD2	.	CASSPILAGVRFETGELFF	TGCGCCAGCAGCCCGATCTTAGCGGGAGTAAGGTTCGAGACCGGGGAGCTGTTTTTT
TRBV6-2/TRBV6-3	TRBJ2-5	.	.	CASKNGGPYQETQYF	TGTGCCAGCAAGAACGGTGGCCCGTACCAAGAGACTCAGTACTTT
TRBV5-1	TRBJ2-1	TRBD2	many	CASSHQGTSGRNEQFF	TGCGCCAGCAGCCATCAGGGGACTAGCGGGAGGAATGAGCAGTTCTTC
TRBV2	TRBJ2-7	TRBD2	.	CASKTPGTSTTRQYF	TGTGCCAGCAAGACTCCCGGGACTAGTACTACGAGGCAGTACTTC
TRBV6-5	TRBJ1-1	.	many	CASISLGGMNTEAFF	TGTGCCAGCATTTCCCTAGGGGGAATGAACACTGAAGCTTTCTTT
TRBV12-3/TRBV12-4	TRBJ1-5	TRBD1	many	CASTVGQGSNQPQHF	TGTGCCAGCACCGTGGGACAGGGGAGCAATCAGCCCCAGCATTTT
TRBV24-1	TRBJ1-3	TRBD1	few	CATSAGTGPGNTIYF	TGTGCCACCAGTGCCGGGACAGGGCCTGGAAACACCATATATTTT
TRBV7-9	TRBJ2-7	TRBD2	many	CASSTLLAGEDEQYF	TGTGCCAGCAGTACCCTCCTAGCGGGAGAGGACGAGCAGTACTTC
TRBV7-2	TRBJ2-7	TRBD2	many	CASSWGLAGGYEQYF	TGTGCCAGCAGTTGGGGACTAGCGGGAGGATACGAGCAGTACTTC
TRBV29-1	TRBJ2-7	.	many	CSGGDGVWAEQYF	TGCAGCGGCGGGGACGGGGTGTGGGCCGAGCAGTACTTC
TRBV27	TRBJ2-7	.	.	CASSRNDNEQYF	TGTGCCAGCAGTCGGAACGATAACGAGCAGTACTTC
TRBV12-3/TRBV12-4	TRBJ1-5	.	many	CASSSQNQPQHF	TGTGCCAGCAGCTCTCAGAATCAGCCCCAGCATTTT
TRBV29-1	TRBJ2-2	.	many	CSVEGGRGATGELFF	TGCAGCGTTGAAGGGGGACGGGGGGCAACCGGGGAGCTGTTTTTT
TRBV20-1	TRBJ1-2	.	many	CSARVEREINYGYTF	TGCAGTGCTAGAGTAGAAAGGGAGATTAACTATGGCTACACCTTC
TRBV12-3/TRBV12-4	TRBJ2-2	TRBD2	many	CASSFRTSENTGELFF	TGTGCCAGCAGTTTTCGGACTAGCGAAAACACCGGGGAGCTGTTTTTT
TRBV30	TRBJ1-1	TRBD1	many	CAWSLRTGLLGTEAFF	TGTGCCTGGAGTCTCCGGACAGGCCTTTTGGGCACTGAAGCTTTCTTT
TRBV12-3/TRBV12-4	TRBJ1-2	TRBD1	many	CASSLGRGLYGYTF	TGTGCCAGCAGTTTAGGCAGGGGGCTTTATGGCTACACCTTC
TRBV27	TRBJ1-2	TRBD1	few	CASSLSGQATGYTF	TGTGCCAGCAGTTTATCGGGACAGGCCACTGGCTACACCTTC
TRBV4-1	TRBJ1-3	.	many	CASSQDRDSGNTIYF	TGCGCCAGCAGCCAAGATCGGGATTCAGGAAACACCATATATTTT
TRBV6-5	TRBJ1-1	.	many	CASSYSLPNTEAFF	TGTGCCAGCAGTTACTCGCTCCCGAACACTGAAGCTTTCTTT
TRBV28	TRBJ1-2	.	.	CASSLRPGPSYGYTF	TGTGCCAGCAGTTTACGTCCAGGCCCCAGTTATGGCTACACCTTC
TRBV27	TRBJ1-6	.	.	CASTAGLRNSPLHF	TGTGCCAGCACCGCAGGGCTGAGGAATTCACCCCTCCACTTT
TRBV6-1	TRBJ2-7	.	many	CASSGTLPYEQYF	TGTGCCAGCAGTGGGACACTACCCTACGAGCAGTACTTC